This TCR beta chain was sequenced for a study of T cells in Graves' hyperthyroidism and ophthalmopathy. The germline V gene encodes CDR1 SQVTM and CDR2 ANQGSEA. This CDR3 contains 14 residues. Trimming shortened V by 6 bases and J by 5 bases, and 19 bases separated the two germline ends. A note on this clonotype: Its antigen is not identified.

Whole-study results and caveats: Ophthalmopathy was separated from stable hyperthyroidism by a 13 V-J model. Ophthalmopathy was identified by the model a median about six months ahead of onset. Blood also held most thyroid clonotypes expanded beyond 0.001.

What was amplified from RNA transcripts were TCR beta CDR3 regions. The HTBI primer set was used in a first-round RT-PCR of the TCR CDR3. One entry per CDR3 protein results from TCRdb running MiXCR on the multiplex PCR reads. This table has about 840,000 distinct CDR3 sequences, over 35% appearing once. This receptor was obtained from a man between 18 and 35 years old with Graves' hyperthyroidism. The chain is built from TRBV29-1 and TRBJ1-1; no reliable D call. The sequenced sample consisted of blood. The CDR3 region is CSVEVWRERTEAFF. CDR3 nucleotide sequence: TGCAGCGTGGAGGTCTGGCGGGAGAGGACTGAAGCTTTCTTT.